Below are 14 T cell receptor beta chains sequenced from a single sample in a study of shared clonotypes between healthy human individuals. TCRdb keeps only in-frame clones here, not all; method: immunoSEQ multiplex PCR. The table has roughly 2 million clones, approximately 94% seen once. The sequenced sample consisted of naive CD4+ T cells sorted from blood. Subset meaning: CD45RA+ positively selected. The receptors come from a man younger than 35 in good health.

This sequence joins TRBV11-3 and TRBJ1-6; D not resolved. The CDR3 extends over 10 amino acids. V was clipped by 6 bases and J by 8 bases, with 2 bases between them. Germline CDR1 reads SGHNT; CDR2 reads YENEEA. The chain's CDR3 is CASRDSPLHF. DNA for the CDR3: TGTGCCAGCAGGGATTCACCCCTCCACTTT.

Worth noting for this clone: Other DNA sequences in this specimen translate into the identical CDR3. This rearrangement joins TRBV19 to TRBJ1-4, with 10 bases aligning to TRBD1. V lost 3 bases, J lost 5 bases, and 3 bases stayed unmatched. The CDR3 loop spans 15 amino acids. Germline values: CDR1 LNHDA, CDR2 SQIVND (reference sequence). CDR3: CASSMGQGINEKLFF. CDR3 sequence (DNA): TGTGCCAGTAGTATGGGACAGGGGATCAATGAAAAACTGTTTTTT. Drawing the rest from reference TRBV19 and TRBJ1-4, the complete variable domain is DGGITQSPKYLFRKEGQNVTLSCEQNLNHDAMYWYRQDPGQGLRLIYYSQIVNDFQKGDIAEGYSVSREKKESFPLTVTSAQKNPTAFYLCASSMGQGINEKLFFGSGTQLSVL.

A remark on this clone: Other DNA variants within this sample encode the same CDR3. V usage is TRBV28 and J usage is TRBJ2-5; 7 bases line up with TRBD1. The CDR3 has 13 amino acids. Losses at the gene ends were 4 bases for V and 3 bases for J; bases not matched to a gene: 2. From germline, CDR1 is MDHEN and CDR2 SYDVKM. CDR3 sequence: CASSSGQEETQYF. CDR3 nucleotides: TGTGCCAGCAGTTCCGGACAGGAAGAGACCCAGTACTTC.

As regards this clone: The germline gene is not matched at one end of the junction; a read error may be the cause. This same CDR3 is encoded by further DNA sequences in the sample. The J gene is TRBJ2-7, the V gene TRBV6-1; tentative D call: TRBD1 (6 bases). This CDR3 comprises 12 residues. The V gene's germline CDR1 is MNHNS and CDR2 SASEGT. The CDR3 spells CASSEGGYEQYF. In DNA, the CDR3 is TGTGCCAGCAGCGAAGGGGGCTACGAGCAGTACTTC.

CDR3 residues: CASSYSIPRGGYGYTF. The CDR3 region has the DNA TGTGCCAGCAGTTACTCGATCCCCCGCGGGGGATATGGCTACACCTTC. The chain couples TRBV6-6 to TRBJ1-2, with D perhaps matching TRBD1 (5 bases). Germline-derived CDR1 and CDR2 are MNHNY and SVGAGI (reference sequence). Trimming removed 0 bases at V and 5 bases at J, with 16 bases between. The CDR3 covers 16 residues.

The chain carries TRBV27 and TRBJ2-1, with 9 nucleotides matching TRBD2. Germline trimming cut 4 bases from V and 4 bases from J; bases unmatched to any gene: 5. This CDR3 contains 15 residues. Germline V gene sequence: CDR1 MNHEY, CDR2 SMNVEV (reference sequence). CDR3: CASSSERGEYNEQFF. Here the CDR3 DNA reads TGTGCCAGCAGTTCCGAGCGGGGGGAATACAATGAGCAGTTCTTC.

The chain combines TRBV6-1 with TRBJ1-1; no reliable D call. There are 13 residues in the CDR3. Trimming cost V 8 bases and J 0 bases, with 10 bases left between them. Per germline, CDR1 MNHNS and CDR2 SASEGT. This CDR3 reads CASGLTVNTEAFF. CDR3 DNA: TGTGCCAGCGGACTTACAGTGAACACTGAAGCTTTCTTT.

The chain recombines TRBV15 with TRBJ2-6, with 11 nucleotides matching TRBD2. The CDR3 is 19 residues long. The V gene end was trimmed by 2 bases and the J gene end by 4 bases; junction bases not matched to a gene: 10. Germline V gene data show CDR1 as LNHNV and CDR2 as YYDKDF (reference sequence). The CDR3 region is CATSRYGLAGSSGANVLTF. Written as DNA, the CDR3 is TGTGCCACCAGCAGATATGGACTAGCGGGTTCCTCCGGGGCCAACGTCCTGACTTTC.

V gene TRBV7-6 combines with J gene TRBJ1-5, with D uncertain. V gave up 2 bases and J gave up 5 bases, with 10 bases separating them. The germline gives CDR1 SGHVS, CDR2 FNYEAQ. The CDR3 runs 14 residues. Written as DNA, the CDR3 is TGTGCCAGCAGCTTATTTGAAGACGATCAGCCCCAGCATTTT. Translated: CASSLFEDDQPQHF.

The chain's CDR3 is CASSEEVGISEAFF. Written as DNA, the CDR3 is TGTGCCAGCAGTGAAGAGGTAGGGATATCTGAAGCTTTCTTT. The rearrangement uses TRBV6-1 and TRBJ1-1, with D unresolved. Germline CDR1 is MNHNS and CDR2 is SASEGT. The length of the CDR3 is 14 residues. V dropped 1 base and J dropped 6 bases, with 12 bases sitting between them.

This clone was seen a few times. The chain carries TRBV19 and TRBJ1-2, with a tentative D call TRBD1 (5 bases). Germline CDR1 is LNHDA and CDR2 is SQIVND (reference sequence). The CDR3 covers 14 residues. Trimming removed 5 bases at V and 1 base at J, with 11 bases between. CDR3 protein: CASSEGLSNYGYTF. DNA for the CDR3: TGTGCCAGTAGTGAGGGACTGAGTAACTATGGCTACACCTTC.

The chain couples TRBV6-5 to TRBJ1-6; 7 bases are shared with TRBD1. The germline CDR1 and CDR2 sequences are MNHEY and SVGAGI. The CDR3 loop spans 15 amino acids. V gave up 2 bases and J gave up 5 bases; unmatched junction bases: 3. The CDR3 protein is CASSYRDRNNSPLHF. CDR3 DNA sequence: TGTGCCAGCAGTTACCGGGACAGAAATAATTCACCCCTCCACTTT.

This sequence joins TRBV4-1 and TRBJ1-2; 7 bases fit TRBD1. Germline assignment: CDR1 MGHRA and CDR2 YSYEKL. Trimming at V came to 1 base and at J to 4 bases, leaving 3 bases not matched to a gene. This CDR3 region has 14 residues. CDR3: CASSQVTGSYGYTF. In DNA, the CDR3 is TGCGCCAGCAGCCAAGTGACAGGGTCCTATGGCTACACCTTC.

The chain uses TRBV10-3 and TRBJ2-5; a possible D gene is TRBD1 (6 bases). This CDR3 region has 14 residues. The ends were cut back, 3 bases at V and 5 bases at J, with 13 bases in the middle. From germline, CDR1 is ENHRY and CDR2 SYGVKD. The CDR3 region has the DNA TGTGCCATCAGTGAAGCAGGGGCACGGGAGACCCAGTACTTC. It yields the protein CAISEAGARETQYF.